The T cell receptor (beta chain) under discussion was sequenced for a study of blood T cell repertoires in COVID-19. Study-level information: Sources were T cells, B-cell-depleted T cells, or PBMCs; the material itself was cDNA or gDNA.

Sequenced by immunoSEQ multiplex PCR; TCRdb stores in-frame clones only, minus some. The sample has tens of thousands of clones; over 70% are singletons. The TCR originated in a man aged 50 or older with active COVID-19. Input material: peripheral blood.

CDR3 DNA sequence: TGCGCCAGCAGACAGACACTAGCGGGAGTAGGTAATGAGCAGTTCTTC. Translating gives CASRQTLAGVGNEQFF. The chain links TRBV4-1 to TRBJ2-1; TRBD2 aligns across 11 bases. In germline, CDR1 is MGHRA, CDR2 YSYEKL. V was pared by 6 bases and J by 7 bases, with 11 bases of the junction left unmatched. The CDR3 runs to 16 residues.